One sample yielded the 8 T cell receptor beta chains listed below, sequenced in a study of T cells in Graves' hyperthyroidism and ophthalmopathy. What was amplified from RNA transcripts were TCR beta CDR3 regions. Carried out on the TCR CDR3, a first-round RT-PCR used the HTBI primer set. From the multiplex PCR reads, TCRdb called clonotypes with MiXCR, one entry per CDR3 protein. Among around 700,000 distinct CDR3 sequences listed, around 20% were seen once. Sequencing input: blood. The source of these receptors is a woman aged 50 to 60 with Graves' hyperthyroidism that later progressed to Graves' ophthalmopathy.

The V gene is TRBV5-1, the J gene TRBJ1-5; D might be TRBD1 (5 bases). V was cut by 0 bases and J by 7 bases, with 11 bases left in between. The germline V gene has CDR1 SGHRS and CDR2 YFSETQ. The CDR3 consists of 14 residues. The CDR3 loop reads CASSLDTGQQPQHF. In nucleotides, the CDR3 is TGCGCCAGCAGCTTGGATACAGGTCAACAGCCCCAGCATTTT.

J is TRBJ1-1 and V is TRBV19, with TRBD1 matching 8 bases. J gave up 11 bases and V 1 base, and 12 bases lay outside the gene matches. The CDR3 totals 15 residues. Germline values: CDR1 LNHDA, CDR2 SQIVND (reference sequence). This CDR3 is CASSIVRTGSSFAFF. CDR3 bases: TGTGCCAGTAGTATAGTTAGGACAGGGAGCTCGTTCGCTTTCTTT.

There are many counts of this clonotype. The CDR3, as DNA: TGTGCCAGCAGCTTAGGGGGCGGGGTAGTCGTCTACGAGCAGTACTTC. Residues: CASSLGGGVVVYEQYF. The rearrangement uses TRBV11-2 and TRBJ2-7; TRBD2 might be the D (6 bases). The CDR3 runs 16 residues. The ends were cut back, 1 base at V and 3 bases at J, with 16 bases in the middle. The germline CDR1 and CDR2 sequences are SGHAT and FQNNGV.

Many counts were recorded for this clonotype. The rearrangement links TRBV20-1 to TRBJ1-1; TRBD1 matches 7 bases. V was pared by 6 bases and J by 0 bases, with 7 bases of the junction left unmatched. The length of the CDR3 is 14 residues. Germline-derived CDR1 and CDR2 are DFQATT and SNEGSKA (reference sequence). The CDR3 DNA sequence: TGCAGTGCAGAGCCGGGACAGATGAACACTGAAGCTTTCTTT. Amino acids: CSAEPGQMNTEAFF.

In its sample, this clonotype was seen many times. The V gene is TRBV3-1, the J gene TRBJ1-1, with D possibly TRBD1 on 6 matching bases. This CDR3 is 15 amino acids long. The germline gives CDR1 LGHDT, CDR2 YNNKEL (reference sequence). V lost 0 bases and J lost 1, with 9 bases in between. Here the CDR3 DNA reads TGTGCCAGCAGCCAAGAAGCACAGGGGAACACTGAAGCTTTCTTT. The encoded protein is CASSQEAQGNTEAFF.

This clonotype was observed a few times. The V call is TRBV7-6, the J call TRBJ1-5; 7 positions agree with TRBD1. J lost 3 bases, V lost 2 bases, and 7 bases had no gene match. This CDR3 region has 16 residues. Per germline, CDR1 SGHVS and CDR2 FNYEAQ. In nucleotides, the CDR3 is TGTGCCAGCAGCTTAACGGCCGGGACAGACAATCAGCCCCAGCATTTT. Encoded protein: CASSLTAGTDNQPQHF.

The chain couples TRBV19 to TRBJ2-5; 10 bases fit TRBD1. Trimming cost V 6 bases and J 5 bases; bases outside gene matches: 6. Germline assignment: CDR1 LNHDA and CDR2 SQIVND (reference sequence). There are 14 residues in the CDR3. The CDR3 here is CASSDRGLEETQYF. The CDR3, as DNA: TGTGCCAGTAGCGACAGGGGGCTGGAGGAGACCCAGTACTTC.

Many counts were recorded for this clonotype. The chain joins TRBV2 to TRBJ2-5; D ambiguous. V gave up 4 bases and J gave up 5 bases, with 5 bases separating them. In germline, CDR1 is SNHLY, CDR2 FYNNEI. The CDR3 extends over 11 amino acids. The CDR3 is CASSGVETQYF. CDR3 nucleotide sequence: TGTGCCAGCAGTGGGGTCGAGACCCAGTACTTC.